Listed below are T cell receptor beta chains from one sample, sequenced in a study of blood T cell repertoires in COVID-19. Sequenced by immunoSEQ multiplex PCR; TCRdb stores in-frame clones only, minus some. The sample consists of more than 300,000 clones, more than 70% of them appearing once. Source material: peripheral blood. The origin of the receptors is a woman aged 25-40 years with COVID-19, enrolled during active disease. The CDR3 runs from the conserved cysteine through the conserved F or W. A D gene is named only where the DNA matches it firmly. Rows may omit the clone size; those that give it use once, few, many or a size class.

TRBV19,.,TRBJ1-6,once,TGTGCCAGCTCGGGAGGCATTAATTCACCCCTCCACTTT,CASSGGINSPLHF
TRBV2,.,TRBJ2-7,.,TGTGCCAGCAGTGTAATAGCTAGCGAGTTCTACGAGCAGTACTTC,CASSVIASEFYEQYF
TRBV11-2,.,TRBJ2-7,.,TGTGCCAGCAGCTTAGAAGGACAAATCCTCTACGAGCAGTACTTC,CASSLEGQILYEQYF
TRBV11-2,.,TRBJ2-5,.,TGTGCCAGCACCCCAACAGGGTCAGAGACCCAGTACTTC,CASTPTGSETQYF
TRBV5-1,.,TRBJ2-7,.,TGCGCCAGCAGCTGGATGGACAAATTTAAGGACGAGCAGTACTTC,CASSWMDKFKDEQYF
TRBV28,.,TRBJ2-7,.,TGTGCCAGCAGTTTAGCAGGGTACGAGCAGTACTTC,CASSLAGYEQYF
TRBV7-2,TRBD2,TRBJ2-3,.,TGTGCCAGCAGCTTCACGATAGCGGGAAAAGTAGATACGCAGTATTTT,CASSFTIAGKVDTQYF
TRBV19,TRBD1,TRBJ2-7,.,TGTGCCAGTAGTGACAGGGACGTAGCTTCCTACGAGCAGTACTTC,CASSDRDVASYEQYF
TRBV5-1,.,TRBJ1-4,.,TGCGCCAGCAGCCAATTCGGAGACGGCAATGAAAAACTGTTTTTT,CASSQFGDGNEKLFF
TRBV3-1/TRBV3-2,.,TRBJ2-1,few,TGTGCCAGCAGCCCGACAGTTACTGAGCAGTTCTTC,CASSPTVTEQFF
TRBV18,.,TRBJ2-7,.,TGTGCCAGCTCACCACCGTTCAACAACTACGAGCAGTACTTC,CASSPPFNNYEQYF